A selection of T cell receptor beta chains follows, all from one sample in a study of blood T cell repertoires in COVID-19. Sequenced by immunoSEQ multiplex PCR; TCRdb stores in-frame clones only, minus some. The profile shows 310,000 or so clones, approximately 86% of them singletons. Sequencing was performed on PBMCs or T cells enriched from blood (not recorded which). The receptors stem from a woman under 30 who had recovered from COVID-19. The CDR3 runs from the conserved cysteine through the conserved F or W. The order of the fields is clone size, D gene, J gene, V gene, CDR3 DNA, CDR3 protein. The D gene is left open where the match is weak. Rows give clone size only sometimes, using once, few, many, or a class for an expanded clone.

. TRBD2 TRBJ2-3 TRBV9 TGTGCCAGCAGCGCCCGCGGGGGGCCGCCCTTAACAGATACGCAGTATTTT CASSARGGPPLTDTQYF
. . TRBJ1-6 TRBV4-1 TGCGCCAGCAGCCAAGTCATCTGGGCCTCCTATAATTCACCCCTCCACTTT CASSQVIWASYNSPLHF
. . TRBJ2-7 TRBV5-1 TGCGCCAGCAGCTTGGACCCAGGGTTATCCTACGAGCAGTACTTC CASSLDPGLSYEQYF
. . TRBJ1-4 TRBV29-1 TGCAGCGTTGAACGGTTTTCCCCTCATGAAAAACTGTTTTTT CSVERFSPHEKLFF
. TRBD2 TRBJ2-7 TRBV5-1 TGCGCCAGCAGGTCTAGCGGATCAGCGACCTACGAGCAGTACTTC CASRSSGSATYEQYF
. . TRBJ1-6 TRBV7-2 TGTGCCAGCAGCTTAGTGCAGGGGAGTAATTCACCCCTCCACTTT CASSLVQGSNSPLHF
. TRBD1 TRBJ1-2 TRBV3-1/TRBV3-2 TGTGCCAGCAGCCAAGCCGCCGGGGGACAGCATAACTATGGCTACACCTTC CASSQAAGGQHNYGYTF
. . TRBJ1-1 TRBV19 TGTGCCAGTAGTGCCGACAGGAACACTGAAGCTTTCTTT CASSADRNTEAFF
. . TRBJ2-3 TRBV18 TGTGCCAGCTCACCATTGCTAGCGTCTACTAGCACAGATACGCAGTATTTT CASSPLLASTSTDTQYF
. . TRBJ2-7 TRBV6-2/TRBV6-3 TGTGCCAGCAGTTCCACCTACGAGCAGTACTTC CASSSTYEQYF
. TRBD1 TRBJ1-2 TRBV3-1/TRBV3-2 TGTGCCAGCAGCCCCTACTCAACGCCGGGACAGGCCCTCTTC CASSPYSTPGQALF
. TRBD1 TRBJ2-3 TRBV11-2 TGTGCCAGCAGCTCACAGGGGGCTAGGGCAGATACGCAGTATTTT CASSSQGARADTQYF
. . TRBJ2-7 TRBV15 TGTGCCACCAGCAGAGATCTCAGGGACTACGAGCAGTACTTC CATSRDLRDYEQYF
. . TRBJ1-1 TRBV10-3 TGTGCCATCAGTGAGTCGGGGAGGAGCACTGAAGCTTTCTTT CAISESGRSTEAFF
. . TRBJ1-5 TRBV6-4 TGTGCCAGCAGGGTAATCGGAGATAGCAATCAGCCCCAGCATTTT CASRVIGDSNQPQHF
. . TRBJ1-2 TRBV18 TGTGCCAGCTCACCTCAGGGGAACTATGGCTACACCTTC CASSPQGNYGYTF
. TRBD1 TRBJ1-1 TRBV27 TGTGCCAGCAGTAGAACGACAGGGGGCTTGAACACTGAAGCTTTCTTT CASSRTTGGLNTEAFF
. . TRBJ1-4 TRBV5-1 TGCGCCAGCAGCGCCGGGGAGATTGGTAATGAAAAACTGTTTTTT CASSAGEIGNEKLFF
once . TRBJ2-3 TRBV7-9 TGTGCCAGCAGCTTAGTCGGGTTGGCAGATACGCAGTATTTT CASSLVGLADTQYF
. TRBD2 TRBJ2-7 TRBV20-1 TGCAGTGGGGACTATGGCTACGAGCAGTACTTC CSGDYGYEQYF
. . TRBJ2-1 TRBV21-1 TGTGCCAGCAGCCGCAGACTAGCGGGAACGAGTACAGAGTCTAGCTCCTACAATGAGCAGTTCTTC CASSRRLAGTSTESSSYNEQFF
. . TRBJ1-4 TRBV25-1 TGTGCCACACAACGGGAGGGGAACCTTAATGAAAAACTGTTTTTT CATQREGNLNEKLFF
. TRBD1 TRBJ1-4 TRBV3-1/TRBV3-2 TGTGCCAGCAGCCAAGGACAGGGGAGCGTAAAACTGTTTTTT CASSQGQGSVKLFF
many . TRBJ1-5 TRBV3-1/TRBV3-2 TGTGCCAGCAGCCAAGATCTCGGGCAGCCCCAGCATTTT CASSQDLGQPQHF
. . TRBJ2-1 TRBV6-4 TGTGCCAGCAGTGTGGCAGGAGGGTACAATGAGCAGTTCTTC CASSVAGGYNEQFF
. . TRBJ1-4 TRBV5-8 TGTGCCAGCAGCCCCGGACACTCGGGTAATGAAAAACTGTTTTTT CASSPGHSGNEKLFF
. TRBD1 TRBJ2-5 TRBV5-4 TGTGCCAGCAGCTTGGACAGGGGGCACTGGGAGACCCAGTACTTC CASSLDRGHWETQYF
. . TRBJ1-3 TRBV7-9 TGTGCCAGCAGCTTAGACGTCTGGGACTCCTCTGGAAACACCATATATTTT CASSLDVWDSSGNTIYF
. . TRBJ1-5 TRBV2 TGTGCCAGCCGCGACAGACATCAGCCCCAGCATTTT CASRDRHQPQHF
. TRBD2 TRBJ2-7 TRBV10-3 TGTGCCATCAGTAAGACCGGGACTACTTCCTACGAGCAGTACTTC CAISKTGTTSYEQYF
. TRBD2 TRBJ2-2 TRBV4-3 TGCGCCAGCAGCCAACCAATAGCGGGGGTTAAATCGAACACCGGGGAGCTGTTTTTT CASSQPIAGVKSNTGELFF
. TRBD1 TRBJ1-1 TRBV6-2/TRBV6-3 TGTGCCAGCAGTTACCGTGCAGGGGGTGGGAACACTGAAGCTTTCTTT CASSYRAGGGNTEAFF
. TRBD2 TRBJ2-1 TRBV6-5 TGTGCCAGCAGTTATCCCGCCAGACTAGCGGACAATGAGCAGTTCTTC CASSYPARLADNEQFF
. . TRBJ2-7 TRBV7-2 TGTGCCAGCACCCCCTGGGAGAACTACGAGCAGTACTTC CASTPWENYEQYF
. . TRBJ1-5 TRBV3-1/TRBV3-2 TGTGCCAGCGCTCGACGGGGGGGGGATCAGCCCCAGCATTTT CASARRGGDQPQHF
. . TRBJ2-5 TRBV7-3 TGTGCCAGCAGCAACGGAGAGACCCAGTACTTC CASSNGETQYF
. . TRBJ1-5 TRBV5-5 TGTGCCAGCAGCTTGGTAACAGGTAGCAATCAGCCCCAGCATTTT CASSLVTGSNQPQHF
. . TRBJ1-2 TRBV28 TGTGCCAGCAGTTTATCTCTCGGGATTGGCTACACCTTC CASSLSLGIGYTF
. . TRBJ1-5 TRBV6-5 TGTGCCAGCAGCTTTGTAATCACTAGTGAGAGGCATTTT CASSFVITSERHF
. TRBD1 TRBJ1-1 TRBV27 TGTGCCAGCAGTTTATATGGGGCGGCGGGACAGGGGAACACTGAAGCTTTCTTT CASSLYGAAGQGNTEAFF
. TRBD1 TRBJ2-7 TRBV5-1 TGCGCCAGCAGCTTGACAGGGGCTTTGGACGAGCAGTACTTC CASSLTGALDEQYF
. . TRBJ2-5 TRBV4-3 TGCGCCAGCAGCCAAGAAGGAGGGCCATGGTACTTC CASSQEGGPWYF
. . TRBJ2-7 TRBV30 TGTGCCTGGAGTGGCGACCGGGGTGAATCGCGGCAGTACTTC CAWSGDRGESRQYF
. . TRBJ1-1 TRBV6-5 TGTGCCAGCAGCCGGGTCTGGAACACTGAAGCTTTCTTT CASSRVWNTEAFF
. TRBD1 TRBJ2-7 TRBV5-8 TGTGCCAGCAGCTTCCCCGGGACAGGGGGCTACGAGCAGTACTTC CASSFPGTGGYEQYF
. . TRBJ1-1 TRBV19 TGTGCCAGTAGTACCGCGGCGAACACTGAAGCTTTCTTT CASSTAANTEAFF
. . TRBJ2-5 TRBV27 TGTGCCAGCAGAGCGGCGACAGGAGAGACCCAGTACTTC CASRAATGETQYF
. TRBD1 TRBJ1-1 TRBV9 TGTGCCAGCAGCGTGGAGGGGGCGAACACTGAAGCTTTCTTT CASSVEGANTEAFF
. . TRBJ2-2 TRBV5-1 TGCGCCAGCAGCTTGGTCCGGGAGACGAACACCGGGGAGCTGTTTTTT CASSLVRETNTGELFF
. TRBD1 TRBJ1-5 TRBV28 TGTGCCAGCAGTTTTAACGGACAGGGCCATCAGCCCCAGCATTTT CASSFNGQGHQPQHF
. . TRBJ2-3 TRBV7-3 TGTGCCAGCAGCTTATCAGTATTTACCACAGATACGCAGTATTTT CASSLSVFTTDTQYF
. TRBD2 TRBJ2-7 TRBV11-2 TGTGCCAGCAGCTTATTCCAACTAGCGGGAGCGGGCGAGCAGTACTTC CASSLFQLAGAGEQYF
few . TRBJ1-1 TRBV11-3 TGTGCCAGCAGCTTTAACACCGATGACACTGAAGCTTTCTTT CASSFNTDDTEAFF
. TRBD1 TRBJ2-5 TRBV10-3 TGTGCCATCAGTAACACAGGGGGCAGGGAGGAGACCCAGTACTTC CAISNTGGREETQYF